The clone carrying this T cell receptor (beta chain) was observed many times. TCRdb called the RT-PCR reads again in MiXCR, with one record for every CDR3 protein. The sample lists about 680,000 distinct CDR3 sequences, approximately 15% occurring once. After removal of 0 bases from V and 2 bases from J, the junction contained 7 bases not matched to a gene. Per germline, CDR1 ENHRY and CDR2 SYGVKD. CDR3 length: 16 residues. Sequenced material: memory CD4+ T cells from blood. The rearrangement uses TRBV10-3 and TRBJ2-7; TRBD2 matches 7 bases. The TCR originated in a female donor in good health, serving as a healthy control. CDR3 sequence (DNA): TGTGCCATCAGTGAGTCAGGGAGGGGTGCCCCCTACGAGCAGTACTTC. This encodes CAISESGRGAPYEQYF.